This T cell receptor (beta chain) was captured by sequencing in a study of control samples from healthy donors and cancer patients. Germline CDR1 and CDR2: MGHRA and YSYEKL. Germline trimming cut 4 bases from V and 4 bases from J; bases unmatched to any gene: 8. This CDR3 region has 15 residues. Assay: immunoSEQ multiplex PCR; the TCRdb copy retains only in-frame clones and omits some. The repertoire holds tens of thousands of clones, with 70% to 90% as singletons. V gene TRBV4-1 combines with J gene TRBJ1-2; 8 bases are shared with TRBD1. Material: blood. The sequence was obtained from a man aged 45 to 65 in good health. Here the CDR3 reads CASSPAGGTGYGYTF. As DNA, the CDR3 is TGCGCCAGCAGCCCGGCAGGGGGCACCGGCTATGGCTACACCTTC.